These 29 T cell receptor beta chains were sequenced from one sample in a study of T cells in Graves' hyperthyroidism and ophthalmopathy. Regions amplified from RNA transcripts were the TCR beta CDR3 regions. RT-PCR in the first round (using the HTBI primer set) targeted the TCR CDR3. TCRdb re-called the multiplex PCR reads with MiXCR, one entry per CDR3 protein. The data contain roughly 580,000 distinct CDR3 sequences, 46% of them singletons. Sequencing was carried out using peripheral blood or thyroid tissue (not recorded which). The receptors were gathered from a woman aged 18-29 years with Graves' hyperthyroidism.

This chain joins TRBV5-1 and TRBJ2-2, with 8 positions matching TRBD1. With V trimmed by 5 bases and J by 6 bases, 3 bases remained unmatched. The CDR3 is 13 residues long. CDR1 and CDR2 from the germline V gene are SGHRS and YFSETQ. The CDR3 here is CASRRTGPGELFF. As DNA, the CDR3 is TGCGCCAGCAGACGGACAGGGCCCGGGGAGCTGTTTTTT.

This clonotype was counted at least ten times. V is TRBV29-1 and J is TRBJ1-1, with no clear D. V was trimmed by 6 bases and J by 6 bases, leaving 8 bases between them. CDR1 SQVTM and CDR2 ANQGSEA come from the germline V gene. CDR3 length equals 10 residues. The CDR3 spells CSVVLPEAFF. As DNA, the CDR3 is TGCAGCGTGGTGTTACCTGAAGCTTTCTTT.

As DNA, the CDR3 is TGTGCCACCAGTGATTTGCCGGCTAGCGGGAACTACGAGCAGTACTTC. This encodes CATSDLPASGNYEQYF. The rearrangement joins TRBV24-1 to TRBJ2-7; 9 bases match TRBD2. V trimming: 0 bases; J trimming: 3 bases; junction bases outside the gene matches: 5. CDR3 size: 16 residues. The V gene's germline CDR1 is KGHDR and CDR2 SFDVKD.

The chain employs TRBV6-1 and TRBJ2-7; perhaps D is TRBD1 or TRBD2 (5 bases each). The V end lost 7 bases, the J end lost 0 bases, and 13 bases lay between the germline ends. CDR1 is MNHNS, CDR2 SASEGT, per germline. The CDR3 runs to 14 residues. The CDR3 coding sequence is TGTGCCAGCATAACCGGGACGGACTCCTACGAGCAGTACTTC. This encodes CASITGTDSYEQYF.

The rearrangement joins TRBV11-1 to TRBJ1-5; D gene unclear. V lost 5 bases to trimming and J lost 1 base, with 12 bases between them. Germline loops: CDR1 SGHAT, CDR2 FQDESV (reference sequence). The CDR3 contains 15 residues. As DNA, the CDR3 is TGTGCCAGCAGCAGTTACGGTGGAAGCAATCAGCCCCAGCATTTT. Protein product: CASSSYGGSNQPQHF.

This clonotype was seen a handful of times. This chain uses TRBV9 with TRBJ2-7; a possible D gene is TRBD1 (6 bases). The CDR3 length is 16 residues. Trimming left V 0 bases short and J 0 bases short, with 13 bases between. Germline V lookup: CDR1 SGDLS, CDR2 YYNGEE. The CDR3 spells CASSVEGHSRSYEQYF. The CDR3 bases are TGTGCCAGCAGCGTAGAGGGACATTCGCGCTCCTACGAGCAGTACTTC.

The V gene is TRBV4-1, the J gene TRBJ1-2, with D perhaps TRBD1 (5 bases). The CDR3 spans 15 residues. V gave up 1 base and J gave up 7 bases, with 16 bases separating them. Germline V gene lookup returns CDR1 MGHRA and CDR2 YSYEKL. The CDR3 protein is CASSQVYGGDPGYTF. CDR3 DNA sequence: TGCGCCAGCAGCCAAGTTTATGGGGGTGACCCTGGCTACACCTTC.

The chain combines TRBV10-3 with TRBJ1-1; D is perhaps TRBD1 (5 bases). The V end was cut by 7 bases, the J end by 0 bases, with 9 bases between. CDR3 length equals 13 residues. Germline CDR1 ENHRY, CDR2 SYGVKD. CDR3 DNA: TGTGCCATCACCGGGGCTATGAACACTGAAGCTTTCTTT. It yields the protein CAITGAMNTEAFF.

The CDR3 is CASRSLGGASNEQYF. Here the CDR3 DNA reads TGTGCCAGCAGGTCACTCGGGGGGGCTTCCAACGAGCAGTACTTC. The V call is TRBV7-2, the J call TRBJ2-7; 8 bases agree with TRBD2. Germline V lookup: CDR1 SGHTA, CDR2 FQGNSA. V shed 6 bases and J 5 bases; nucleotides not matched to a gene: 12. The CDR3 runs to 15 residues.

The CDR3 sequence: CASSLGTNNQPQHF. CDR3 DNA: TGTGCCAGCAGCCTAGGGACAAACAATCAGCCCCAGCATTTT. The chain links TRBV5-8 to TRBJ1-5; possible D gene TRBD1, 6 bases. The CDR3 loop spans 14 amino acids. Trimming removed 4 bases from V and 3 bases from J, with 11 bases in between. Germline values: CDR1 SGHTS, CDR2 YDEGEE.

This clonotype was seen many times. The chain links TRBV6-5 to TRBJ1-6, with D perhaps matching TRBD1 (6 bases). V was cut by 6 bases and J by 7 bases, with 13 bases left in between. Germline loops: CDR1 MNHEY, CDR2 SVGAGI. This CDR3 spans 14 amino acids. The CDR3 loop reads CASRTGHQNSPLHF. In DNA form, the CDR3 reads TGTGCCAGCAGAACGGGACACCAGAATTCACCCCTCCACTTT.

V gene TRBV25-1 combines with J gene TRBJ2-2; D call uncertain. In germline, CDR1 is MGHDK, CDR2 SYGVNS. The ends were cut back, 6 bases at V and 1 base at J, with 12 bases in the middle. CDR3 size: 15 residues. For the CDR3, the DNA is TGTGCCAGCAGCTTGGAAGGGAAGAACACCGGGGAGCTGTTTTTT. Protein sequence: CASSLEGKNTGELFF.

This clonotype came up a few times. The chain joins TRBV25-1 to TRBJ1-6; maybe TRBD1 (5 bases). The CDR3 has 14 residues. The germline gives CDR1 MGHDK, CDR2 SYGVNS. Trimming shortened V by 3 bases and J by 7 bases, and 10 bases separated the two germline ends. The DNA of the CDR3 is TGTGCCAGCAGTGACAGGGACCGAAATTCACCCCTCCACTTT. Its translation: CASSDRDRNSPLHF.

The J gene is TRBJ2-5, the V gene TRBV7-2, with D perhaps TRBD1 (6 bases). Germline V gene lookup returns CDR1 SGHTA and CDR2 FQGNSA. The V gene lost 5 bases and the J gene lost 7 bases, with 14 bases spanning the gap. This CDR3 has 13 amino acids. In nucleotides, the CDR3 is TGTGCCAGCAGCCGACAGGACCGTGGGACCCAGTACTTC. Translated, it gives CASSRQDRGTQYF.

This clonotype was recorded at least ten times. The rearrangement joins TRBV2 to TRBJ1-2; possible D gene TRBD1, 5 bases. This CDR3 has 12 residues. V was clipped by 8 bases and J by 2 bases, with 9 bases between them. The germline CDR1 and CDR2 sequences are SNHLY and FYNNEI. CDR3 DNA: TGTGCCAGCCTTGGGGGGAACTATGGCTACACCTTC. Translation: CASLGGNYGYTF.

This clonotype was detected a few times. The chain uses TRBV14 and TRBJ1-2, with D uncertain. This CDR3 has 13 amino acids. The germline V gene encodes CDR1 SGHDN and CDR2 FVKESK. V was pared by 6 bases and J by 8 bases, with 16 bases between. CDR3 nucleotides: TGTGCCAGCAGAAGACGGTCAGAAAGCGGCTACACCTTC. Protein product: CASRRRSESGYTF.

This chain connects TRBV7-9 to TRBJ2-6; possible D gene TRBD2, 5 bases. The J call may be faulty, since TRBJ2-7 better matches the DNA end. The V gene's germline CDR1 is SEHNR and CDR2 FQNEAQ (reference sequence). The length of the CDR3 is 12 residues. The CDR3 coding sequence is TGTGCCAGCAGCTCGCTCGGGATTTTGCAGTACTTC. Translated, it gives CASSSLGILQYF.

In the case of this clonotype: Germline is not matched at one junction end, which may reflect a read error. The V gene is TRBV15, the J gene TRBJ2-6, with D possibly being TRBD1 (5 bases). The CDR3 loop spans 16 amino acids. Per the germline V gene, CDR1 is LNHNV and CDR2 is YYDKDF (reference sequence). The CDR3 DNA reads TGTGCCACCAGCAGGAGTGGACGCTCTGGGGCCAACGCCCTGACTTTC. The encoded protein is CATSRSGRSGANALTF.

As to this clonotype: A much larger clone differs from this one at a single base, so this may be a read error. This chain links TRBV7-9 with TRBJ2-7; D unclear. Germline CDR1 and CDR2: SEHNR and FQNEAQ (reference sequence). The CDR3 sequence is 13 residues long. CDR3 nucleotide sequence: TGTGTCAGCAGCTTAGGTCTAACCTACGAGCAGTACTTC. As protein: CVSSLGLTYEQYF.

The rearrangement joins TRBV29-1 to TRBJ2-2; D is perhaps TRBD2 (5 bases). Trimming took off 6 bases at V and 7 bases at J, with 18 bases between the two ends. CDR3 size: 14 residues. Germline values: CDR1 SQVTM, CDR2 ANQGSEA. The CDR3 sequence: CSVDTLESNGELFF. CDR3 bases: TGCAGCGTGGATACACTAGAATCTAACGGGGAGCTGTTTTTT.

The chain joins TRBV2 to TRBJ1-2, with 10 bases identical to TRBD1. V gave up 11 bases and J gave up 3 bases; unmatched junction bases: 6. This CDR3 is 13 amino acids long. Germline lookup yields CDR1 SNHLY and CDR2 FYNNEI. The DNA of the CDR3 is TGTGCCGGTGACAGGGGGCTAGACTATGGCTACACCTTC. It specifies CAGDRGLDYGYTF.

This clonotype has a handful of counts. The V and J genes are TRBV7-3 and TRBJ2-5; weak D call: TRBD2 (6 bases). The CDR3 is made up of 15 amino acids. Trimming cost V 3 bases and J 7 bases, with 18 bases left between them. Germline V gene lookup returns CDR1 SGHTA and CDR2 FQGTGA. CDR3 loop: CASSLKAGLSGTQYF. CDR3 nucleotide sequence: TGTGCCAGCAGCTTGAAAGCGGGTCTGTCTGGGACCCAGTACTTC.

The V and J genes are TRBV15 and TRBJ1-6, with D unresolved. The CDR3 has 11 residues. Trimming cost V 1 base and J 14 bases, with 6 bases left between them. CDR1 is LNHNV, CDR2 YYDKDF, per germline (reference sequence). CDR3 sequence (DNA): TGTGCCACCAGCAGAGGGTCGGCCCTCCACTTT. Its protein product is CATSRGSALHF.

As regards this clonotype: A much bigger clone sits one base away, suggesting this may be a read error. The chain combines TRBV29-1 with TRBJ1-1, with 7 bases that match TRBD1. From germline, CDR1 is SQVTM and CDR2 ANQGSEA. V trimming: 8 bases; J trimming: 11 bases; junction bases outside the gene matches: 17. This CDR3 comprises 13 residues. CDR3 loop: CSIAVGRGTSAFF. In DNA form, the CDR3 reads TGCAGCATCGCCGTAGGCAGGGGGACCAGTGCTTTCTTT.

The rearrangement uses TRBV15 and TRBJ1-5; TRBD1 matches at 7 bases. The germline gives CDR1 LNHNV, CDR2 YYDKDF (reference sequence). Unmatched junction bases numbered 5, after V lost 3 bases and J lost 6 bases. The CDR3 loop spans 14 amino acids. CDR3 DNA sequence: TGTGCCACCAGCAGGGACAGGCAGGTTCAGCCCCAGCATTTT. Residues: CATSRDRQVQPQHF.

The rearrangement uses TRBV5-1 and TRBJ1-1, with a tentative D call TRBD1 (6 bases). The CDR3 length is 18 residues. The V and J ends lost 0 bases and 3 bases respectively, with 21 bases between them. The V gene's germline CDR1 is SGHRS and CDR2 YFSETQ. The CDR3 reads CASSLALTGLGGYTEAFF. CDR3 DNA: TGCGCCAGCAGCTTGGCGTTGACAGGCCTAGGGGGTTACACTGAAGCTTTCTTT.

This clonotype has only a few counts. The chain is built from TRBV10-3 and TRBJ2-6; TRBD1 aligns across 9 bases. This CDR3 spans 18 amino acids. Germline values: CDR1 ENHRY, CDR2 SYGVKD. With 4 bases clipped from V and 0 bases from J, the junction kept 7 bases outside the gene matches. CDR3 bases: TGTGCCATCAGTGTACGACAGGGGGTATTCTCTGGGGCCAACGTCCTGACTTTC. Protein: CAISVRQGVFSGANVLTF.

This clonotype was seen a single time. The rearrangement uses TRBV25-1 and TRBJ1-2, with TRBD1 as a possible D gene (5 bases). The V gene lost 5 bases and the J gene lost 6 bases, with 13 bases spanning the gap. Germline V gene data show CDR1 as MGHDK and CDR2 as SYGVNS. The CDR3 contains 13 residues. Here the CDR3 reads CASSRRDRHGYTF. CDR3 in DNA: TGTGCCAGCAGTCGCAGGGATCGGCATGGCTACACCTTC.

V is TRBV6-5 and J is TRBJ1-3; possibly TRBD1 for D (5 bases). V was pared by 11 bases and J by 3 bases, with 17 bases between. Germline CDR1 MNHEY, CDR2 SVGAGI. CDR3 length: 14 amino acids. The CDR3 sequence: CAGTEGRVGNTIYF. The CDR3 nucleotides are TGTGCCGGCACGGAGGGGCGGGTTGGAAACACCATATATTTT.